This T cell receptor beta chain was recorded in a study of regulatory T cells in long-lasting Graves disease. The study, taken as a whole, reports: New patients shared approximately 930 public clonotypes, fewer than the roughly 2,600 shared by persistent patients. Preferential use of TRBV28, TRBJ1-2 and TRBJ2-5 was seen in persistent disease.

The CDR3 covers 15 residues. Germline CDR1 and CDR2: SGHAT and FQNNGV. The V segment lost 5 bases and the J segment 13 bases; nucleotides outside the gene matches: 12. Regarding time point: newly diagnosed GD, antithyroid drugs for less than 3 months. PBMC RNA served as the TCR library source. Graves' disease diagnoses used American Thyroid Association guidelines. This clonotype was seen at least ten times. The antigen remains undetermined. TCR beta libraries were built with iRepertoire HTBI primers and Arm-PCR of CDR3 regions. TCRdb processed the multiplex PCR reads anew with MiXCR; each CDR3 protein has one entry. The profile shows around 400,000 distinct CDR3 sequences, around 16% of them singletons. The data also belong to a second study, concerning T cells in Graves' hyperthyroidism and ophthalmopathy. Per that study: The hyperthyroidism patients had all been newly diagnosed, and their disease duration was under 2 months. Their ages ranged from 18 to 65 years.

The source of this sequence is a middle-aged woman with Graves disease. This chain uses TRBV11-2 with TRBJ1-6; 9 nucleotides match TRBD1. The sample consisted of peripheral blood mononuclear cells (PBMCs), taken at new diagnosis, from a patient treated with antithyroid drugs. CDR3 in amino acids: CASSPYQGQGSPLHF. CDR3 bases: TGTGCCAGCAGCCCCTACCAAGGACAGGGGTCGCCCCTCCACTTT.